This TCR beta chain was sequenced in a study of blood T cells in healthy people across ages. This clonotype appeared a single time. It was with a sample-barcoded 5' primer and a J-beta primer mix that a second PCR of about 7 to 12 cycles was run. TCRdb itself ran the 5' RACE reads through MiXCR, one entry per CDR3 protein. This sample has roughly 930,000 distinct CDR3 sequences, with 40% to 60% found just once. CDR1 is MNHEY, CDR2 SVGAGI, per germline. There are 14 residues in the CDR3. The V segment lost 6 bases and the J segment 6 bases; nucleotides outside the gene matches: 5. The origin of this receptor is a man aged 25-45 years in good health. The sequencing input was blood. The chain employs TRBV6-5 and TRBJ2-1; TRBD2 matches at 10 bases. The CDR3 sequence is CASRSGGVLNEQFF. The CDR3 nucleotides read TGTGCCAGCAGAAGCGGGGGGGTCCTCAATGAGCAGTTCTTC.